This is a list of T cell receptor beta chains from one sample in a study of T cells after yellow fever vaccination. TCRdb processed the 5' RACE reads anew with MiXCR; each CDR3 protein has one entry. Here the sample spans about 330,000 distinct CDR3 sequences, 7% to 10% being singletons. Here the sequenced sample was PBMCs, taken roughly 45 days after the first yellow fever vaccination. These receptors all come from a man aged 18 to 29 who received the YFV17D yellow fever vaccine. Both conserved end residues are part of each CDR3. D genes are given only for firm matches. The size entry is marked missing in some rows and otherwise reads once, few, many or a size class.

len,abundance,d_gene,j_gene,v_gene,CDR3nt,CDR3aa
16,many,.,TRBJ2-6,TRBV29-1,TGCAGCGTTGAATCGTATGGGAGCTCTGGGGCCAACGTCCTGACTTTC,CSVESYGSSGANVLTF
14,.,.,TRBJ2-7,TRBV2,TGTGCCAGCAGCGGCGGCAGGGGTAGGTACGAGCAGTACTTC,CASSGGRGRYEQYF
16,many,TRBD2,TRBJ2-1,TRBV5-4,TGTGCCAGCAGCACCGGAGCACTAGCGGGTGTCGATGAGCAGTTCTTC,CASSTGALAGVDEQFF
16,.,TRBD1,TRBJ1-5,TRBV4-1,TGCGCCAGCAGCCAAGGGACAGGACGGAGCAATCAGCCCCAGAATTTT,CASSQGTGRSNQPQNF
14,few,.,TRBJ1-2,TRBV6-1,TGTGCCAGCGGACTTCATAGGGTTCACTATGGCTACACCTTC,CASGLHRVHYGYTF
13,few,.,TRBJ2-5,TRBV7-7,TGTGCTAGCAGCTCGACGGGACTAGAGACCCAGTACTTC,CASSSTGLETQYF
14,.,.,TRBJ2-3,TRBV23-1,TGCGCCAGCACCGGAGGGCGCAGCACAGATACGCAGTATTTT,CASTGGRSTDTQYF
12,.,.,TRBJ1-6,TRBV18,TGTGCCAGCTCACAAAGGAATTCACCCCTCCACTTT,CASSQRNSPLHF
15,.,TRBD1,TRBJ2-2,TRBV12-3/TRBV12-4,TGTGCCAGCAGGCTGACAGGGGTCAACACCGGGGAGCTGTTTTTT,CASRLTGVNTGELFF
15,many,.,TRBJ1-5,TRBV5-1,TGCGCCAGCAGCTTGGGGTCGGGACTCGGGCAGCCCCAGCATTTT,CASSLGSGLGQPQHF
11,many,.,TRBJ1-2,TRBV12-3/TRBV12-4,TGTGCCAGCGGTGTCAACTATGGCTACACCTTC,CASGVNYGYTF
13,few,.,TRBJ2-2,TRBV6-1,TGTGCCAGTCACGGGCAGGAGACCGGGGAGCTGTTTTTT,CASHGQETGELFF
15,few,.,TRBJ1-3,TRBV10-3,TGTGCCATCAGGGAGAATAGGGTCTCTGGAAACACCATATATTTT,CAIRENRVSGNTIYF
15,.,TRBD1,TRBJ1-3,TRBV7-9,TGTGCCAGCAGCCGCCGGGGGGACAGGGGAGACACCATATATTTT,CASSRRGDRGDTIYF
13,few,TRBD2,TRBJ2-2,TRBV20-1,TGCAGTGCTGGCCTTAGCGGGGCCGGGGAGCTGTTTTTT,CSAGLSGAGELFF
15,.,TRBD1,TRBJ1-6,TRBV5-1,TGCGCCAGCAGCTTGGGGGACAGCCTCGATTCACCCCTCCACTTT,CASSLGDSLDSPLHF
14,.,TRBD2,TRBJ2-3,TRBV2,TGTGCCAGCAGTGAAACGGGGGGGCCACATACGCAGTATTTT,CASSETGGPHTQYF
16,medium-sized,TRBD2,TRBJ2-1,TRBV12-3/TRBV12-4,TGTGCCAGCAGTTTCCTCGCGGGGGGGCCTTACAATGAGCAGTTCTTC,CASSFLAGGPYNEQFF
15,.,.,TRBJ1-3,TRBV9,TGTGCCAGCAGCGTCGGGGAGGGGACTGGAAACACCATATATTTT,CASSVGEGTGNTIYF
15,.,.,TRBJ2-1,TRBV7-8,TGTGCCAGCAGCTCGGTTGGCTACCAGTACAATGAGCAGTTCTTC,CASSSVGYQYNEQFF
15,few,.,TRBJ1-1,TRBV10-3,TGTGCCATCAGTGAATTTGGAGGAATAAACACTGAAGCTTTCTTT,CAISEFGGINTEAFF
13,few,.,TRBJ1-2,TRBV6-2/TRBV6-3,TGTGCCAGCACCTACAGCTCGAACTATGGCTACACCTTC,CASTYSSNYGYTF
13,few,.,TRBJ1-2,TRBV29-1,TGCAGCGTCCGGGACCCAGAGGGCTATGGCTACACCTTC,CSVRDPEGYGYTF
15,few,.,TRBJ2-2,TRBV20-1,TGCAGTGCTCCCTCGGCGGACGCGAACACCGGGGAGCTGTTTTTT,CSAPSADANTGELFF
13,.,TRBD2,TRBJ2-5,TRBV7-2,TGTGCCAGCAGCATGGGACTAGCGGGGACCCAGTACTTC,CASSMGLAGTQYF
15,few,.,TRBJ2-3,TRBV29-1,TGCAGCGTTCGTCCAAGCTGGGGCAGCACAGATACGCAGTATTTT,CSVRPSWGSTDTQYF
15,few,TRBD1,TRBJ2-2,TRBV6-5,TGTGCCAGCAGTTACTGGGGACAGGTCACCGGGGAGCTGTTTTTT,CASSYWGQVTGELFF
15,many,.,TRBJ1-6,TRBV4-1,TGCGCCAGCAGCCCCAAGATCTCTCCGGGGGCACCCCTCCACTTT,CASSPKISPGAPLHF
14,.,.,TRBJ1-6,TRBV27,TGTGCCAGCAGTTTCGAGGGTACTAATTCACCCCTCCACTTT,CASSFEGTNSPLHF
14,few,.,TRBJ1-6,TRBV5-6,TGTGCCAGCAGCTGGGCGGGGGGGAATTCACCCCTCCACTTT,CASSWAGGNSPLHF
13,.,.,TRBJ2-1,TRBV20-1,TGCAGTGCTAGAGACGGGGAACACAATGAGCAGTTCTTC,CSARDGEHNEQFF
16,few,.,TRBJ2-3,TRBV7-3,TGTGCCAGCAGCTTGTCCGGGACTGCCCGCACAGATACGCAGTATTTT,CASSLSGTARTDTQYF
14,.,.,TRBJ2-2,TRBV27,TGTGCCAGCACCCCGACAGGGAACACCGGGGAGCTGTTTTTT,CASTPTGNTGELFF
15,.,.,TRBJ2-3,TRBV5-6,TGTGCCAGCAGCCCTTCGGGGGGCCGGGGAGATACGCAGTATTTT,CASSPSGGRGDTQYF
13,.,TRBD1,TRBJ2-7,TRBV20-1,TGCAGTGCTAGGGTACAGGGGGCTGACGAGCAGTACTTC,CSARVQGADEQYF
12,.,.,TRBJ2-2,TRBV7-2,TGTGCCAGCAGACGCGACGCCGGGGAGCTGTTTTTT,CASRRDAGELFF